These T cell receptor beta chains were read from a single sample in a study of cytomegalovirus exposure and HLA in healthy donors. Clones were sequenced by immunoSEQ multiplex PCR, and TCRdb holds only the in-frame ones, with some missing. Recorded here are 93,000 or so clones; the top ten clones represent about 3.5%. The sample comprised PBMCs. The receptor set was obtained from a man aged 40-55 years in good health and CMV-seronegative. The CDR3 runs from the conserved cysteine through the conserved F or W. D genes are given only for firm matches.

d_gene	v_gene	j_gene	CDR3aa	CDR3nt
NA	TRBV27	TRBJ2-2	CASSHLQGGVTGELFF	TGTGCCAGCAGTCATCTACAGGGGGGGGTCACCGGGGAGCTGTTTTTT
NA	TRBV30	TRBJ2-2	CAWGAVTGELFF	TGTGCCTGGGGTGCGGTCACCGGGGAGCTGTTTTTT
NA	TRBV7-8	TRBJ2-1	CASSSQRRYNEQFF	TGTGCCAGCAGCAGCCAGCGGAGGTACAATGAGCAGTTCTTC
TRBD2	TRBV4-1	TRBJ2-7	CASSQDGAGALLVEQYF	TGCGCCAGCAGCCAAGACGGGGCGGGAGCATTGTTGGTCGAGCAGTACTTC
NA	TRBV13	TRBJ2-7	CASRPISGMSYEQYF	TGTGCCAGCAGACCGATCTCGGGAATGTCCTACGAGCAGTACTTC
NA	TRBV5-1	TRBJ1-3	CASSAQGMGGNTIYF	TGCGCCAGCAGCGCGCAGGGGATGGGTGGAAACACCATATATTTT
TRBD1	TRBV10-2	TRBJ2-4	CASSDNRGGIQYF	TGCGCCAGCAGTGATAACAGGGGCGGCATTCAGTACTTC
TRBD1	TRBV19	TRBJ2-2	CASRTPGTGDSGELFF	TGTGCCAGTAGGACCCCCGGGACAGGGGATTCCGGGGAGCTGTTTTTT
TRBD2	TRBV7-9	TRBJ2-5	CASSDGLDQETQYF	TGTGCCAGCAGCGACGGACTAGATCAAGAGACCCAGTACTTC
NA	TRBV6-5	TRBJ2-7	CASSSTRAGEQYF	TGTGCCAGCAGTTCCACTAGGGCCGGCGAGCAGTACTTC
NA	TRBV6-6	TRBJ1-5	CASSYDSHNQPQHF	TGTGCCAGCAGTTACGACAGCCACAATCAGCCCCAGCATTTT
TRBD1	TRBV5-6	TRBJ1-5	CASSRDRGSGGNQPQHF	TGTGCCAGCAGTAGGGACAGGGGGTCCGGGGGCAATCAGCCCCAGCATTTT
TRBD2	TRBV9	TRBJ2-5	CASSVAGGKQETQYF	TGTGCCAGCAGCGTAGCGGGAGGGAAACAAGAGACCCAGTACTTC